The clone carrying this T cell receptor (beta chain) appeared a few times. Its antigen remains unknown. The sample belongs to a study of Graves' ophthalmopathy and Graves' hyperthyroidism. Study outcomes and limitations: Detection in blood was also observed for most expanded thyroid clonotypes above 0.001 frequency. In separating ophthalmopathy from stable hyperthyroidism, a 13-signature model achieved roughly 90% sensitivity and around 81% specificity.

Trimming pared 0 bases from V and 3 bases from J, leaving 6 bases between. Looked up from germline, CDR1 is SGHAT and CDR2 is FQNNGV. The CDR3 contains 13 residues. Researchers took RNA transcripts and amplified TCR beta CDR3 regions from them. HTBI-primed first-round RT-PCR preceded second-round multiplex PCR. TCRdb fed the multiplex PCR reads into MiXCR, producing one record per CDR3 protein. The sample contains more than 300,000 distinct CDR3 sequences, approximately 15% of which appear only once. Over 18 months of follow-up, stable hyperthyroidism required that no ophthalmopathy appear. Fresh peripheral blood (over 9.5 ml) yielded the PBMCs.

The sequenced sample consisted of peripheral blood. The gene calls are TRBV11-2 and TRBJ2-7; D unclear. This clonotype was sampled from a woman in her late teens or twenties with stable Graves' hyperthyroidism. CDR3 residues: CASSLDMVYEQYF. CDR3 DNA: TGTGCCAGCAGCTTAGACATGGTCTACGAGCAGTACTTC.